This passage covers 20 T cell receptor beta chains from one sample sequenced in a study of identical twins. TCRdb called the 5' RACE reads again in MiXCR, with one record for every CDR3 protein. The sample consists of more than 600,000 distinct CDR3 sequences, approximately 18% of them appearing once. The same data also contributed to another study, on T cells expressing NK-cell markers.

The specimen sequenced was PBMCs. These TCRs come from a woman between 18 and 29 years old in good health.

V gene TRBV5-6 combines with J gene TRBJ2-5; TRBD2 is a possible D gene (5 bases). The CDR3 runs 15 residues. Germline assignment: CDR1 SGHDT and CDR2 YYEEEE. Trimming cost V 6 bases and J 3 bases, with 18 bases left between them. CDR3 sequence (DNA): TGTGCCAGCAACCCCGGGCCTGGGAGAGAAGAGACCCAGTACTTC. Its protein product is CASNPGPGREETQYF.

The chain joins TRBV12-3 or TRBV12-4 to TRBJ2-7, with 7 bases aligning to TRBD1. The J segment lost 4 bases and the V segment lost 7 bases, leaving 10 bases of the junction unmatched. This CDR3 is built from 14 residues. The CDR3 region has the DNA TGTGCCAGCAAACGACAGGGTCAAGAATACGAGCAGTACTTC. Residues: CASKRQGQEYEQYF.

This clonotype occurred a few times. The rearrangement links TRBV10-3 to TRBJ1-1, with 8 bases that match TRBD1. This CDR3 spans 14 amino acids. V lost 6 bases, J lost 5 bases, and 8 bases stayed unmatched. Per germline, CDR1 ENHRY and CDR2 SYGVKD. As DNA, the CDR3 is TGTGCCATCAGCTCTCGGACAGGGAGGACTGAAGCTTTCTTT. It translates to CAISSRTGRTEAFF.

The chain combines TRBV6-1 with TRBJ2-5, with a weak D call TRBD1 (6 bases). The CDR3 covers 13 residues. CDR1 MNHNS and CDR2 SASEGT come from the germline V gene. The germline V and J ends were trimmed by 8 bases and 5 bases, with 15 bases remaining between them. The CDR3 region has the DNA TGTGCCAGCGGGGACACCCCCCGGGAGACCCAGTACTTC. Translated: CASGDTPRETQYF.

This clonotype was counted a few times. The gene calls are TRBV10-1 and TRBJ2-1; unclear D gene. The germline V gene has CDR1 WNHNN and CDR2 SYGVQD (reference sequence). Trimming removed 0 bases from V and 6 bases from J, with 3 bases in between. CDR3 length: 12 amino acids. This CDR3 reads CASSESANEQFF. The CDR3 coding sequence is TGCGCCAGCAGTGAGTCCGCCAATGAGCAGTTCTTC.

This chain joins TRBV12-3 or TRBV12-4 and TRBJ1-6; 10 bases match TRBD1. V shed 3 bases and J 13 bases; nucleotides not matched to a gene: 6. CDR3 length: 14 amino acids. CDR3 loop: CASSFRDRGWPLHF. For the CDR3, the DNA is TGTGCCAGCAGTTTCCGGGACAGGGGTTGGCCCCTCCACTTT.

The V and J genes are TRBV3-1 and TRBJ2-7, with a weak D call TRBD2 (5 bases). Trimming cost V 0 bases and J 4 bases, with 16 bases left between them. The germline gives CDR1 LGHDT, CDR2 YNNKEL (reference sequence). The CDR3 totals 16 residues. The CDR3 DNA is TGTGCCAGCAGCCAAGAAAGGGCGACTAAAAGTTACGAGCAGTACTTC. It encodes CASSQERATKSYEQYF.

CDR3 amino acids: CASSRTSGVPYEQYF. The CDR3 nucleotides read TGTGCCAGCAGTCGGACTAGCGGGGTACCCTACGAGCAGTACTTC. This chain uses TRBV6-2 or TRBV6-3 with TRBJ2-7, with 12 bases identical to TRBD2. This CDR3 contains 15 residues. CDR1 and CDR2 from the germline V gene are MNHEY and SVGEGT. The J segment lost 2 bases and the V segment lost 5 bases, leaving 4 bases of the junction unmatched.

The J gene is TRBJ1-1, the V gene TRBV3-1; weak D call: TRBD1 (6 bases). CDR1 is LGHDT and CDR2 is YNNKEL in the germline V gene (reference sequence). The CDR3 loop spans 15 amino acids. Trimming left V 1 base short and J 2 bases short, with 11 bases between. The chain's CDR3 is CASSQAGAGNTEAFF. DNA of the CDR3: TGTGCCAGCAGCCAAGCGGGGGCCGGAAACACTGAAGCTTTCTTT.

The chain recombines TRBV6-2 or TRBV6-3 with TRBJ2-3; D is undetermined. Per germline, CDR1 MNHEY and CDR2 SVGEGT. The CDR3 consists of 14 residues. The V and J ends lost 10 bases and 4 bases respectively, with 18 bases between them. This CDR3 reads CATRSRRRSDTQYF. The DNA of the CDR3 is TGTGCCACCAGAAGCAGAAGGCGCTCAGATACGCAGTATTTT.

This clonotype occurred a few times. The CDR3, as DNA: TGTGCCAGCAGTTACTCTATCAGCGGCAGGACCTACGAGCAGTACTTC. Translating gives CASSYSISGRTYEQYF. The chain joins TRBV6-5 to TRBJ2-7; TRBD2 is a possible D gene (5 bases). V lost 0 bases and J lost 2, with 14 bases in between. The CDR3 consists of 16 residues. Germline values: CDR1 MNHEY, CDR2 SVGAGI.

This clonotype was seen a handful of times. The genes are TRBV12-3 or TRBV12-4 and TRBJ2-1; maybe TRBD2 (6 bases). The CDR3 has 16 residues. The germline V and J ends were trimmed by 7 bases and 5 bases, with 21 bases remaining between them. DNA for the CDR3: TGTGCCAGCAATACTAGGAGGGAGAGGGTGCACAATGAGCAGTTCTTC. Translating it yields CASNTRRERVHNEQFF.

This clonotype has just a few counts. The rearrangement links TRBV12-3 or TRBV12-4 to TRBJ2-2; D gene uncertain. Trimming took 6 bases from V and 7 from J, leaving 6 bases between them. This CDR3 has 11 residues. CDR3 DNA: TGTGCCAGCAGCATAGTCGGGGAGCTGTTTTTT. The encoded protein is CASSIVGELFF.

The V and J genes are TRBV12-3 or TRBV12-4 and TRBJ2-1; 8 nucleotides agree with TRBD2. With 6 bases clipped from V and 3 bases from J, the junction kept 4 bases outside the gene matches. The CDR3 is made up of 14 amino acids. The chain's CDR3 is CASRQRGIYNEQFF. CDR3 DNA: TGTGCCAGCAGGCAGCGGGGGATCTACAATGAGCAGTTCTTC.

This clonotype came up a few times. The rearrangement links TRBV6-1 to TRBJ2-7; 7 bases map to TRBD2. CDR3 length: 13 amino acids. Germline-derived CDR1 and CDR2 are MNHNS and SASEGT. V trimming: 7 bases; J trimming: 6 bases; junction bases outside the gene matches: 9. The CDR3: CASKTSRDAEQYF. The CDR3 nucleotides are TGTGCCAGCAAGACTAGCCGCGACGCCGAGCAGTACTTC.

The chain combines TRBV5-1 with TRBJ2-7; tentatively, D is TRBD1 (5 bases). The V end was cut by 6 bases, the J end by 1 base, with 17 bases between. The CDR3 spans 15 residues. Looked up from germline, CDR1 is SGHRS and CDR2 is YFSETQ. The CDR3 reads CASKFAAAGSYEQYF. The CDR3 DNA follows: TGCGCCAGCAAATTCGCGGCCGCAGGGTCCTACGAGCAGTACTTC.

The CDR3: CASSRSDRAHEQYF. CDR3 nucleotide sequence: TGTGCCAGCAGCCGATCCGACAGGGCCCACGAGCAGTACTTC. This chain connects TRBV9 to TRBJ2-7; 7 bases agree with TRBD1. In germline, CDR1 is SGDLS, CDR2 YYNGEE. J was trimmed by 5 bases and V by 4 bases; bases with no gene match: 9. The CDR3 length is 14 residues.

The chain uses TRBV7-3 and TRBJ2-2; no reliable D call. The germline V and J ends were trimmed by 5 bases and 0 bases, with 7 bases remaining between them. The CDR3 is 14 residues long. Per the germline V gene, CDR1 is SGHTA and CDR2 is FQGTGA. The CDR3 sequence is CASSKGSNTGELFF. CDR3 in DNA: TGTGCCAGCAGCAAGGGCTCGAACACCGGGGAGCTGTTTTTT.

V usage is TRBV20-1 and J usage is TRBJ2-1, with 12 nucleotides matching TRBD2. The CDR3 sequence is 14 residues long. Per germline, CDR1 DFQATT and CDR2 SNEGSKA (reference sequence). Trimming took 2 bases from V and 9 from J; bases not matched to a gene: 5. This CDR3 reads CSARRTSGAGEQFF. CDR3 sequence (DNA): TGCAGTGCTAGACGGACTAGCGGGGCTGGTGAGCAGTTCTTC.

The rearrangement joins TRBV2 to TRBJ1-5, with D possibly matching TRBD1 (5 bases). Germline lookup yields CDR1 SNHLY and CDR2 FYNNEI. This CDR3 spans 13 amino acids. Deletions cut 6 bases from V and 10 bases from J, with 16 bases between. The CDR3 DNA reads TGTGCCAGCAGAGAGCGGGGGTACGGACCCCAGCATTTT. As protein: CASRERGYGPQHF.